This paragraph reports one T cell receptor beta chain. Its cognate antigen is unknown. The CDR3 totals 14 residues. The germline V gene has CDR1 DFQATT and CDR2 SNEGSKA (reference sequence). Every individual CD8+ T cell subset underwent sorting in triplicate at more than 250,000 cells apiece. Preparation of TRB cDNA libraries relied on 5' RACE carrying UMI labels. TCRdb processed the 5' RACE reads again and assigns one entry to each CDR3 protein, with no DNA. The sample is made up of some 45,000 distinct CDR3 sequences, and the top ten hold 1.6% of it. The data stem from a study of CXCR3-negative and CXCR3-positive naive CD8 T cells. Study-level background: Every library held about 1.5 +/- 0.3 million TRB reads, and the total came to around 150 million. General study findings and limits: Memory CD8+ T cell repertoires were far less diverse than both naive subsets.

What was sequenced was naive CXCR3- CD8+ T cells from blood. Subset meaning: CD45RO-CCR7+CD27+CD95- naive CD8+ T cells lacking CXCR3 (TNR3-). This sequence was found in a human donor in good health. Some clones in this sample may be carry-over from other donors' samples. The rearrangement uses TRBV20-1 and TRBJ2-1; checking the TCRdb D call of TRBD1 is not possible without DNA. This chain's CDR3 is CSASPRGPYNEQFF.